This TCR beta chain emerged from a study of cytomegalovirus exposure and HLA in healthy donors. Trimming removed 4 bases from V and 8 bases from J, with 18 bases in between. Germline V lookup: CDR1 SGHRS, CDR2 YFSETQ. This CDR3 region has 15 residues. Clones were sequenced by immunoSEQ multiplex PCR, and TCRdb holds only the in-frame ones, with some missing. Of some 60,000 clones in the sample, approximately 96% were seen once. The chain carries TRBV5-1 and TRBJ1-4, with D possibly TRBD1 on 6 matching bases. Sequencing was carried out using PBMCs. The sequence was collected from a young man in good health and CMV-seronegative. The DNA for the CDR3 is TGCGCCAGCAGCGGAGGTAAAGGGAGGGGGGAAAAACTGTTTTTT. It codes for CASSGGKGRGEKLFF.